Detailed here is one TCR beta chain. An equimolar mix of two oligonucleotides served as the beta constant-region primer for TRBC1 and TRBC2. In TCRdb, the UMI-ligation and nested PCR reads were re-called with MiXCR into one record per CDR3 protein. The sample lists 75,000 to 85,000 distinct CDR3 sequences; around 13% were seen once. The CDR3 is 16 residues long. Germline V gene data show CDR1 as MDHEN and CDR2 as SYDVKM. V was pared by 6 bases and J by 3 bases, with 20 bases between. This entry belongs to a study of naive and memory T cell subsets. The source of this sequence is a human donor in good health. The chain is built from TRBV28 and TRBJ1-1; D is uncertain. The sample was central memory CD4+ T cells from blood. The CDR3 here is CASSPYGFQTDTEAFF. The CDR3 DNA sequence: TGTGCCAGCAGCCCCTACGGGTTCCAAACCGACACTGAAGCTTTCTTT.